The clone carrying this T cell receptor beta chain showed up just a few times. V was pared by 7 bases and J by 8 bases, with 8 bases between. The germline V gene encodes CDR1 ENHRY and CDR2 SYGVKD. The CDR3 totals 11 residues. The sample originates from a study of radiotherapy plus CTLA-4 blockade in lung cancer. Using immunoSEQ multiplex PCR, the repertoire was profiled, and TCRdb retains in-frame clones only, with some absent. The sample consists of about 98,000 clones, 70% to 90% of them appearing once. The receptor was derived from a human donor with non-small cell lung cancer that progressed on radiotherapy plus ipilimumab. The V and J genes are TRBV10-3 and TRBJ1-4; unclear D gene. The sample consisted of peripheral blood, taken from a patient treated with radiotherapy plus ipilimumab. The CDR3 region is CAITRDEKLFF. The DNA of the CDR3 is TGTGCCATCACCAGAGACGAAAAACTGTTTTTT.